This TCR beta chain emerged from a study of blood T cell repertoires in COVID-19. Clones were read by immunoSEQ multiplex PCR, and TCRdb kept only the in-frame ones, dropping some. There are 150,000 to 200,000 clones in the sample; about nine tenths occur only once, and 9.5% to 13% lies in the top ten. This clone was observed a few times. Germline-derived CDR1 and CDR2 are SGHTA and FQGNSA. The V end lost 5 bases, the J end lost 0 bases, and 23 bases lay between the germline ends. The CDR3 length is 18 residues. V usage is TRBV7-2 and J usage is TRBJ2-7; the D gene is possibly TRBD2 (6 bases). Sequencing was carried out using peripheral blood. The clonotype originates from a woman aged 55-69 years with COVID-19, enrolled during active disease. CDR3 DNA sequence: TGTGCCAGCAGCGCCCGACGCGGGGAGCGGAAACCCTCCTACGAGCAGTACTTC. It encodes CASSARRGERKPSYEQYF.